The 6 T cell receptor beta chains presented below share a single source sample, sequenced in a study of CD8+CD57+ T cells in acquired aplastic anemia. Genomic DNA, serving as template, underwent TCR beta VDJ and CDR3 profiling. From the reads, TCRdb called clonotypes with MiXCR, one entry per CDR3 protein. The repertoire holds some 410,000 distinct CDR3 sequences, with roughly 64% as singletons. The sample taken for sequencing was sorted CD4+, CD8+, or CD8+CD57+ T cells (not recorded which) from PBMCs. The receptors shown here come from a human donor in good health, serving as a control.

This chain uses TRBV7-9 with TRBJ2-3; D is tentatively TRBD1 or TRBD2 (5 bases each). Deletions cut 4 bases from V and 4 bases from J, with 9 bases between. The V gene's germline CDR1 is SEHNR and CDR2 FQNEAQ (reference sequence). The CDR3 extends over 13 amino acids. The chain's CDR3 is CASSSGAADTQYF. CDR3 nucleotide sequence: TGTGCCAGCAGCTCCGGGGCCGCAGATACGCAGTATTTT.

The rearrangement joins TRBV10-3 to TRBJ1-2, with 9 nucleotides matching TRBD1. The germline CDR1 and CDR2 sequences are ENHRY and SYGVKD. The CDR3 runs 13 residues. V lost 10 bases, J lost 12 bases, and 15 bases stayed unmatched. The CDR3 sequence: CATTGGRDYRHTF. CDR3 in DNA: TGTGCCACGACAGGGGGAAGGGACTATCGCCACACCTTC.

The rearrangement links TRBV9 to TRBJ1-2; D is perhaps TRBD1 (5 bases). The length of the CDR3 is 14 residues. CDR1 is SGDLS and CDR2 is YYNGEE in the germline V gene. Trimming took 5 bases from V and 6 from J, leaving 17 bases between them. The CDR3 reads CASSGLAGLDGYTF. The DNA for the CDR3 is TGTGCCAGCAGTGGATTGGCAGGGTTAGATGGCTACACCTTC.

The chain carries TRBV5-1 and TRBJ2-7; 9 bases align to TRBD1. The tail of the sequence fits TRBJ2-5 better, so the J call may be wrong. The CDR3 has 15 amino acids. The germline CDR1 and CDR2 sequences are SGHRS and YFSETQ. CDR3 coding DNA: TGCGCCAGCAGCTTGCCTGGACAGGGGCAAGAGACCCAGTACTTC. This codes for CASSLPGQGQETQYF.

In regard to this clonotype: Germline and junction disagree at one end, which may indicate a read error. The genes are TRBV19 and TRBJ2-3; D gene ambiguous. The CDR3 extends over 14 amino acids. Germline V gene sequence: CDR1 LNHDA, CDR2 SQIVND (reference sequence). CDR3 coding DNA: TGTGCCAGCAGTATGGCGGACCCCACCCATCAGCAGTATTTT. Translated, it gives CASSMADPTHQQYF.

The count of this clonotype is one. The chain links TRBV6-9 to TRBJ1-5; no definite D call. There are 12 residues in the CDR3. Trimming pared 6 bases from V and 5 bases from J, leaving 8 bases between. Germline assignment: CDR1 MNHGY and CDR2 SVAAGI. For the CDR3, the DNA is TGTGCCAGCAGGTCTCTCCATCAGCCCCAGCATTTT. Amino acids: CASRSLHQPQHF.